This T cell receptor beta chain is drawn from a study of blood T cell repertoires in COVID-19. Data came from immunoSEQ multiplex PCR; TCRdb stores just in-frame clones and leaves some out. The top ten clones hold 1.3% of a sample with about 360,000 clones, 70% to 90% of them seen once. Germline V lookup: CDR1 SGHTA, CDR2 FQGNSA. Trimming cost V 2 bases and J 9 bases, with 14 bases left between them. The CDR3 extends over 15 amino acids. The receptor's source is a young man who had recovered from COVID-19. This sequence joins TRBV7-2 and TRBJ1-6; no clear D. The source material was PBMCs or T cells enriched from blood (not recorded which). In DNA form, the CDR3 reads TGTGCCAGCAGCTTACAGCGCAGTGTCTCTTCACCCCTCCACTTT. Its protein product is CASSLQRSVSSPLHF.